These T cell receptor beta chains were read from a single sample in a study of blood T cell repertoires in COVID-19. The table came from immunoSEQ multiplex PCR; TCRdb's copy has only in-frame clones and leaves some out. The table has roughly 120,000 clones, 92% seen once; the top ten hold 2.1%. Material: peripheral blood. The receptor source for this set is a man between 45 and 60 years old with COVID-19, enrolled during active disease. CDR3s include the opening cysteine and the closing phenylalanine or tryptophan.

V gene: TRBV5-4; J gene: TRBJ1-1; CDR3 protein: CASSSDNRGFTEAFF
V gene: TRBV5-6; J gene: TRBJ2-5; CDR3 protein: CASRFGEGVGKTQYF
V gene: TRBV5-1; J gene: TRBJ2-3; CDR3 protein: CASSPDRGSDTQYF
V gene: TRBV21-1; J gene: TRBJ2-3; CDR3 protein: CASSKEGSDGTDTQYF
V gene: TRBV7-9; J gene: TRBJ2-2; CDR3 protein: CASSWDSSTGELFF
V gene: TRBV7-9; J gene: TRBJ2-2; CDR3 protein: CASLLAGRTGELFF
V gene: TRBV5-4; J gene: TRBJ2-3; CDR3 protein: CASSPSLAARDTQYF
V gene: TRBV19; J gene: TRBJ2-7; CDR3 protein: CASSIGFRLAGGYEQYF
V gene: TRBV15; J gene: TRBJ2-3; CDR3 protein: CATSRELAGEITDTQYF
V gene: TRBV28; J gene: TRBJ2-5; CDR3 protein: CASGPYRDLVTQYF
V gene: TRBV9; J gene: TRBJ2-5; CDR3 protein: CASSVATGGIGDQETQYF
V gene: TRBV5-4; J gene: TRBJ2-5; CDR3 protein: CASSLPASGSETQYF
V gene: TRBV5-1; J gene: TRBJ1-1; CDR3 protein: CASSLPGQDTEAFF
V gene: TRBV6-5; J gene: TRBJ2-5; CDR3 protein: CASSSGSGPKAETQYF
V gene: TRBV7-2; J gene: TRBJ1-4; CDR3 protein: CASSLGQGRGKLFF
V gene: TRBV7-8; J gene: TRBJ2-2; CDR3 protein: CASSLATGGTGELFF
V gene: TRBV6-6; J gene: TRBJ1-1; CDR3 protein: CASSHRQGEAFF
V gene: TRBV19; J gene: TRBJ2-1; CDR3 protein: CASSSRTSGRDDEQFF
V gene: TRBV30; J gene: TRBJ2-1; CDR3 protein: CAWTSQNSYNEQFF
V gene: TRBV11-2; J gene: TRBJ2-2; CDR3 protein: CASSLSGTGELFF
V gene: TRBV19; J gene: TRBJ2-1; CDR3 protein: CASSIGQTGLNEQFF
V gene: TRBV9; J gene: TRBJ1-1; CDR3 protein: CASSWGHQENTEAFF
V gene: TRBV27; J gene: TRBJ2-5; CDR3 protein: CASWKGTSGPLKYF
V gene: TRBV5-4; J gene: TRBJ1-2; CDR3 protein: CASSFSSSYAYTF
V gene: TRBV6-5; J gene: TRBJ2-7; CDR3 protein: CASSYSLGTRAYEQYF
V gene: TRBV4-1; J gene: TRBJ2-1; CDR3 protein: CASSQGATRASNEQFF
V gene: TRBV5-1; J gene: TRBJ2-5; CDR3 protein: CASSLGQGAQETQYF
V gene: TRBV10-3; J gene: TRBJ1-4; CDR3 protein: CAISPQGGNGELFF
V gene: TRBV7-6; J gene: TRBJ2-1; CDR3 protein: CASSLGSSGASYNEQFF
V gene: TRBV9; J gene: TRBJ2-3; CDR3 protein: CASSEGLVTDTQYF
V gene: TRBV2; J gene: TRBJ1-4; CDR3 protein: CASSEAPGYGVEKLFF
V gene: TRBV12-5; J gene: TRBJ2-1; CDR3 protein: CASGLQLGSEQFF
V gene: TRBV27; J gene: TRBJ2-3; CDR3 protein: CASSSPTGPSTDTQYF
V gene: TRBV5-3; J gene: TRBJ1-1; CDR3 protein: CARSLDGEGGTEAFF
V gene: TRBV6-5; J gene: TRBJ2-1; CDR3 protein: CASERVSYNEQFF
V gene: TRBV9; J gene: TRBJ2-6; CDR3 protein: CASGRQGDYSGANVLTF
V gene: TRBV9; J gene: TRBJ2-1; CDR3 protein: CASSLLGTGNNEQFF
V gene: TRBV6-2/TRBV6-3; J gene: TRBJ2-7; CDR3 protein: CASSYSGAGHYEQYF
V gene: TRBV5-6; J gene: TRBJ1-2; CDR3 protein: CASSPSANYGYTF
V gene: TRBV6-5; J gene: TRBJ2-2; CDR3 protein: CASSYRLLGGTGELFF
V gene: TRBV18; J gene: TRBJ1-1; CDR3 protein: CASSPSWGGGDTEAFF
V gene: TRBV2; J gene: TRBJ2-5; CDR3 protein: CASTRYQETQYF
V gene: TRBV12-5; J gene: TRBJ1-1; CDR3 protein: CASGLGGNTEAFF
V gene: TRBV12-3/TRBV12-4; J gene: TRBJ1-2; CDR3 protein: CASSLGYTYGYTF
V gene: TRBV5-6; J gene: TRBJ1-5; CDR3 protein: CASSPGTGSNQPQHF
V gene: TRBV28; J gene: TRBJ1-1; CDR3 protein: CASSVVSTEAFF
V gene: TRBV19; J gene: TRBJ2-7; CDR3 protein: CASRPHGLAGDSYEQYF
V gene: TRBV2; J gene: TRBJ2-1; CDR3 protein: CASTPRTSRSNEQFF
V gene: TRBV7-3; J gene: TRBJ1-1; CDR3 protein: CASSLVGQGKAFF
V gene: TRBV9; J gene: TRBJ2-5; CDR3 protein: CASSADGGTSSAQYF
V gene: TRBV5-1; J gene: TRBJ2-1; CDR3 protein: CASSTGLAGSLNEQFF
V gene: TRBV7-2; J gene: TRBJ1-4; CDR3 protein: CASSLQGWNEKLFF